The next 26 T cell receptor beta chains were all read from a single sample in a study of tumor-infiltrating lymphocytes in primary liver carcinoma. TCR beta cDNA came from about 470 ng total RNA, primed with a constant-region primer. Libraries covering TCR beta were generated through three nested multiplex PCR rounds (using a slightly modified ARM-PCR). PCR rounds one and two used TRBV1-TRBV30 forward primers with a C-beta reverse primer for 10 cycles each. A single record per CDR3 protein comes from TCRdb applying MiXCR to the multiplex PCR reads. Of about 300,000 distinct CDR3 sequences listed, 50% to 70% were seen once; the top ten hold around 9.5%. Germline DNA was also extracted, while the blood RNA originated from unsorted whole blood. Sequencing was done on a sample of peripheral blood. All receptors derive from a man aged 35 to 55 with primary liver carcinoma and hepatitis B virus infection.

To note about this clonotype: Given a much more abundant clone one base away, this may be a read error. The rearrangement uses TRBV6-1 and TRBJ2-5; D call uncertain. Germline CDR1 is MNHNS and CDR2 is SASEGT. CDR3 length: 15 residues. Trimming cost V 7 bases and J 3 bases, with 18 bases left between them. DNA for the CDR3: TGTGCCAGCATCTCGACGTTTGGTTCCAAAGAGACCCAGTACTTC. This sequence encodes CASISTFGSKETQYF.

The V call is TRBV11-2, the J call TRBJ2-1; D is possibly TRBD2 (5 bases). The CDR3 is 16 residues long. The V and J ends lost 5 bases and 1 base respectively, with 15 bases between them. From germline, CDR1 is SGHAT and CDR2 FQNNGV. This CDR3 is CASSLLGRASYNEQFF. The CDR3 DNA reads TGTGCCAGCAGCCTCTTGGGGAGAGCTTCCTACAATGAGCAGTTCTTC.

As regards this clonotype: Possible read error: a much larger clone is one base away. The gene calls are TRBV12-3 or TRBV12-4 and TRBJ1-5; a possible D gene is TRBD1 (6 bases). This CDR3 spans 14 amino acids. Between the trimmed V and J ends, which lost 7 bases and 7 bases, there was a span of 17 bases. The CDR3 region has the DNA TGTGCCAGCAATAGAGAGGGGGTTCAACAGCCCCAGCATTTT. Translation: CASNREGVQQPQHF.

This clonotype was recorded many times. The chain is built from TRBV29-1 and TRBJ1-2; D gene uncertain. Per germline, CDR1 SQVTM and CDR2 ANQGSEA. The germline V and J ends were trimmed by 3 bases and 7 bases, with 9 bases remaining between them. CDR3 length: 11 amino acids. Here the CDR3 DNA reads TGCAGCGTTGAGGAAGGAACTGGCTACACCTTC. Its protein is CSVEEGTGYTF.

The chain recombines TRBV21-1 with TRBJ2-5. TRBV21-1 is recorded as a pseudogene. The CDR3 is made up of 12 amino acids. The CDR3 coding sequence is TGTGCCAGCAGCAAATCGAAGGAGACCCAGTACTTC. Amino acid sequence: CASSKSKETQYF.

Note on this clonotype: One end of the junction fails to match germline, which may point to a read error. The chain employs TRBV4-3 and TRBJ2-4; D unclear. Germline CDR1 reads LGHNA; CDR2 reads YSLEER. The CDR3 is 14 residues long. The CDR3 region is CASSQGGLANIRYF. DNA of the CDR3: TGCGCCAGCAGCCAAGGTGGCCTGGCGAACATTCGGTACTTC.

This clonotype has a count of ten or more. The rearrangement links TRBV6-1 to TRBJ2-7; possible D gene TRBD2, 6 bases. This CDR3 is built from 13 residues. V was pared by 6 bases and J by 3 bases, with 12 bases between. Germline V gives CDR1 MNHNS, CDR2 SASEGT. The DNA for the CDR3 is TGTGCCAGCAGGTTAGCGGAGCGCTACGAGCAGTACTTC. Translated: CASRLAERYEQYF.

The CDR3 coding sequence is TGTGCCAGCATGTTGACTAGCGGAGGCCGAACCTACAATGAGCAGTTCTTC. It yields the protein CASMLTSGGRTYNEQFF. This chain joins TRBV12-3 or TRBV12-4 and TRBJ2-1; 9 nucleotides align to TRBD2. V lost 7 bases and J lost 2; bases outside the gene matches: 12. This CDR3 comprises 17 residues.

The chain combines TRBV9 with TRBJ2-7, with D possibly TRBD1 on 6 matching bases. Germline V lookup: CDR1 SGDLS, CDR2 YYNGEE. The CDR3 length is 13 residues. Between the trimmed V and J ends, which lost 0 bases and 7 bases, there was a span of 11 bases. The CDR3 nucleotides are TGTGCCAGCAGCGTAGAACAGGGATGGGAGCAGTACTTC. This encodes CASSVEQGWEQYF.

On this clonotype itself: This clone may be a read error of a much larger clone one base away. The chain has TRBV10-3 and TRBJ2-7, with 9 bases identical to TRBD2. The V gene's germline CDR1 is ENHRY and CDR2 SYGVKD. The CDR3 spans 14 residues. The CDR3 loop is CAISEAGGGYDQYF. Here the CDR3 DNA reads TGTGCCATCAGTGAGGCGGGAGGGGGCTACGACCAGTACTTC.

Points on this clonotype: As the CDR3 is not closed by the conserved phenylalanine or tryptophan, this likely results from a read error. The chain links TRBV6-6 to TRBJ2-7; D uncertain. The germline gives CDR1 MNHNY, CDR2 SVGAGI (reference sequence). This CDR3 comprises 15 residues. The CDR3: CGSSLPQVPSYEQYL. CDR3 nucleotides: TGTGGCAGCAGTTTGCCCCAGGTCCCTAGCTACGAGCAGTACCTC.

This chain's CDR3 is CASSQATDSPLHF. In DNA form, the CDR3 reads TGTGCCAGCAGCCAAGCCACAGATTCACCCCTCCACTTT. V gene TRBV14 combines with J gene TRBJ1-6; D uncertain. Per germline, CDR1 SGHDN and CDR2 FVKESK. The CDR3 totals 13 residues. Between the trimmed V and J ends, which lost 1 base and 8 bases, there was a span of 6 bases. The complete variable domain, with remaining parts taken from reference TRBV14 and TRBJ1-6, reads EAGVTQFPSHSVIEKGQTVTLRCDPISGHDNLYWYRRVMGKEIKFLLHFVKESKQDESGMPNNRFLAERTGGTYSTLKVQPAELEDSGVYFCASSQATDSPLHFGNGTRLTVT.

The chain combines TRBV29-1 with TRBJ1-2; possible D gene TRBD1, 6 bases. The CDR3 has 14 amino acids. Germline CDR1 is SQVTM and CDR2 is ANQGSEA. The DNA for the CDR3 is TGCAGTGCCAAGTTTGGACAGTCGATCTATGGCTACACCTTC. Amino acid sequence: CSAKFGQSIYGYTF.

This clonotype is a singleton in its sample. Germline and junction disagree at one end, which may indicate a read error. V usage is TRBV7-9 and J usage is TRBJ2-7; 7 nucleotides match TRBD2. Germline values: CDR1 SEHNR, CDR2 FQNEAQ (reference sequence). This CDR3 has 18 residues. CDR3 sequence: CGSSFAPLVGGFGFEQYF. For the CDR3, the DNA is TGTGGCAGCAGCTTCGCCCCCCTAGTGGGAGGGTTCGGCTTCGAGCAGTACTTC.

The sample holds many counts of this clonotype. CDR3 nucleotides: TGTGCCAGCAGCCCGGAGGGCTACTCCTACGAGCAGTACTTC. It encodes CASSPEGYSYEQYF. The genes are TRBV5-4 and TRBJ2-7; maybe TRBD2 (6 bases). Trimming left V 4 bases short and J 0 bases short, with 11 bases between. The CDR3 is made up of 14 amino acids. Germline-derived CDR1 and CDR2 are SGHNT and YYREEE (reference sequence).

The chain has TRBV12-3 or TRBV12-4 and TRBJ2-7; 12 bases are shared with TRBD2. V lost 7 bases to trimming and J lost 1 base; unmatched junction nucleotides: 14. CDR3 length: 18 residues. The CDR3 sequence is CASIKTGLAGLRSYEQYF. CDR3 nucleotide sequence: TGTGCCAGCATCAAAACGGGACTAGCGGGCCTCCGATCCTACGAGCAGTACTTC.

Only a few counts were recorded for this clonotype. The CDR3 reads CASSLTVQETQYF. The CDR3 nucleotides are TGTGCCAGCAGTTTAACGGTGCAAGAGACCCAGTACTTC. The chain combines TRBV28 with TRBJ2-5; D is unresolved. The CDR3 totals 13 residues. V lost 2 bases and J lost 2, with 6 bases in between. CDR1 and CDR2 (germline): MDHEN, SYDVKM.

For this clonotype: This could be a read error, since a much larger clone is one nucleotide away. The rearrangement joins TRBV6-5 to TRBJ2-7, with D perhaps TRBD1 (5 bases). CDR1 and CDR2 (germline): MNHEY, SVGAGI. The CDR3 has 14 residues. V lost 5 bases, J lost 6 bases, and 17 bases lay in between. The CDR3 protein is CASSPDRVSCEQYF. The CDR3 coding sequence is TGTGCCAGCAGTCCCGACAGAGTAAGCTGCGAGCAGTACTTC.

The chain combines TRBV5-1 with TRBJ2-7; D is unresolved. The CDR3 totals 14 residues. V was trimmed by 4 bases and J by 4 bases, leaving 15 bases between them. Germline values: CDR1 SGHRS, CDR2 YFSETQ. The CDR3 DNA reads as TGCGCCAGCAGCCCCCTAGGTCACTCTTACGAGCAGTACTTC. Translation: CASSPLGHSYEQYF.

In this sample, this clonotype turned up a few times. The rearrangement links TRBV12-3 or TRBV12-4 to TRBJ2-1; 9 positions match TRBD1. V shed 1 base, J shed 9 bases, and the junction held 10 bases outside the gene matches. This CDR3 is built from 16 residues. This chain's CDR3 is CASSLGGDRVRGEQFF. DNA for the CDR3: TGTGCCAGCAGTTTAGGCGGGGACAGGGTAAGGGGTGAGCAGTTCTTC.

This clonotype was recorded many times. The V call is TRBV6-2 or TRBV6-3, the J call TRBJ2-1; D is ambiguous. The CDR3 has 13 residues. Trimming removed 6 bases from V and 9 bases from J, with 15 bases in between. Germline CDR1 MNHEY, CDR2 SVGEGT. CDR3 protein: CASRPSASVEQFF. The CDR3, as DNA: TGTGCCAGCAGACCCTCTGCCAGCGTTGAGCAGTTCTTC.

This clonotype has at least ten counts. The CDR3 is CSSPGQGDNEQFF. In DNA form, the CDR3 reads TGCAGCTCCCCGGGGCAGGGAGACAATGAGCAGTTCTTC. V usage is TRBV29-1 and J usage is TRBJ2-1; possibly TRBD1 or TRBD2 for D (5 bases each). Between the trimmed V and J ends, which lost 8 bases and 5 bases, there was a span of 16 bases. The germline gives CDR1 SQVTM, CDR2 ANQGSEA. This CDR3 region has 13 residues.

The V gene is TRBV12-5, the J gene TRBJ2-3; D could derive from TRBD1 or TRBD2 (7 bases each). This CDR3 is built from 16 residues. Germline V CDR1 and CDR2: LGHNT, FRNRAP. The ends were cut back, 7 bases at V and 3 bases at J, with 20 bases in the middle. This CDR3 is CASAQRGQWETDTQYF. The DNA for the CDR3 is TGTGCTAGTGCCCAGCGGGGACAGTGGGAAACAGATACGCAGTATTTT. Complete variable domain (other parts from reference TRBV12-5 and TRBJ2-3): DARVTQTPRHKVTEMGQEVTMRCQPILGHNTVFWYRQTMMQGLELLAYFRNRAPLDDSGMPKDRFSAEMPDATLATLKIQPSEPRDSAVYFCASAQRGQWETDTQYFGPGTRLTVL.

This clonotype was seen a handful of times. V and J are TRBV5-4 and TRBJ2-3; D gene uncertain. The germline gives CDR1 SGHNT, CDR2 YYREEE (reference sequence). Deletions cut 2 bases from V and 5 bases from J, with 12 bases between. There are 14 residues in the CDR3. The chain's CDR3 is CASSFSKWGDTQYF. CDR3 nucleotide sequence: TGTGCCAGCAGCTTCTCAAAGTGGGGAGATACGCAGTATTTT.

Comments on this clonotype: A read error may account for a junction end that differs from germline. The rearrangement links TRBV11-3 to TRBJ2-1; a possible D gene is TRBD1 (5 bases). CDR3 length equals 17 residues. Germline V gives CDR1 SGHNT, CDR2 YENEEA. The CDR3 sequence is CVSSLGVGANSYNEQFF. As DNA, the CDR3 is TGTGTCAGCAGCTTAGGGGTAGGCGCTAACTCCTACAATGAGCAGTTCTTC.

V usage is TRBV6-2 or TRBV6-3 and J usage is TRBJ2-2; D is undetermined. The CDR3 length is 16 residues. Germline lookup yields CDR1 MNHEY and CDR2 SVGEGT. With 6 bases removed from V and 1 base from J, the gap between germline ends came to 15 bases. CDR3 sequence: CASSSSGHQNTGELFF. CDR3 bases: TGTGCCAGCAGCTCCTCCGGGCACCAGAACACCGGGGAGCTGTTTTTT.